This T cell receptor beta chain was retrieved from a study of shared T cell receptors in the human thymus. The method was immunoSEQ multiplex PCR; TCRdb's version includes in-frame clones alone and lacks a portion of them. Of 500,000 to 850,000 clones in the sample, approximately 89% were seen once. Per germline, CDR1 SQVTM and CDR2 ANQGSEA. The junction had 6 bases not matched to a gene; V was cut back by 4 bases and J by 3 bases. The CDR3 consists of 14 residues. In addition, the sample was reused for a study of human thymus T cells.

The clonotype was recovered from a boy less than two years old with a congenital heart defect. Input material: thymocytes. This chain links TRBV29-1 with TRBJ1-3; 7 bases are a match to TRBD1. The CDR3 loop reads CSVVLGGYGNTIYF. CDR3 nucleotide sequence: TGCAGCGTTGTATTAGGGGGCTATGGAAACACCATATATTTT.